Below, one TCR beta chain is given with its context. Its antigen is currently unknown. Here immunoSEQ multiplex PCR was the method, and the copy in TCRdb shows in-frame clones only, minus some. The sample has tens of thousands of clones, about 90% seen once. This entry comes from a study of graft-versus-host responses after intestinal transplantation. Study as a whole: After anti-thymocyte globulin induction, recipients took tacrolimus and steroids for three to four years. Overall study results and limits: The authors found GvH clones in recipient marrow, some appearing first in ileum or blood. High graft-versus-host to host-versus-graft clonal ratios were seen in allografts of patients with graft-donor T cell macrochimerism.

Trimming shortened V by 5 bases and J by 9 bases, and 13 bases separated the two germline ends. Per the germline V gene, CDR1 is MDHEN and CDR2 is SYDVKM. The CDR3 covers 12 residues. Sample: unstimulated CD4+ T cells sorted from spleen or lymph node cells, taken before transplant. V is TRBV28 and J is TRBJ1-1; D is ambiguous. This receptor was taken from a human donor who was the organ donor for an intestinal transplant. In nucleotides, the CDR3 is TGTGCCAGCAGTGACGTACAGATTAAAGCTTTCTTT. It yields the protein CASSDVQIKAFF.